This T cell receptor beta chain was identified during a study of cytomegalovirus exposure and HLA in healthy donors. Note on this clone: Its specificity is not known.

Study-wide results and caveats: TCR beta sequences reportedly predicted most subjects' HLA-A and HLA-B alleles accurately. Later analysis showed TCR association rates varying by HLA locus, highest for DRB1 and lowest for HLA-C.

Use of 60 Vbeta and 13 Jbeta primers characterized the PCR. Clones were sequenced by immunoSEQ multiplex PCR, and TCRdb holds only the in-frame ones, with some missing. The sample shows around 75,000 clones, about 84% of them seen only once. This clonotype originated in a man aged 40-50 years in good health and CMV-seronegative. Sequenced material: PBMCs.

In DNA, the CDR3 is TGTGCCAGCAGCCAAGATCTGACCAGGGGCTACGAGCAGTACTTC. Translation: CASSQDLTRGYEQYF. The rearrangement links TRBV4-2 to TRBJ2-7, with D perhaps matching TRBD1 (6 bases). CDR3 length equals 15 residues. In germline, CDR1 is LGHNA, CDR2 YNFKEQ. V was shortened by 0 bases and J by 3 bases, with 12 bases between the two germline ends.